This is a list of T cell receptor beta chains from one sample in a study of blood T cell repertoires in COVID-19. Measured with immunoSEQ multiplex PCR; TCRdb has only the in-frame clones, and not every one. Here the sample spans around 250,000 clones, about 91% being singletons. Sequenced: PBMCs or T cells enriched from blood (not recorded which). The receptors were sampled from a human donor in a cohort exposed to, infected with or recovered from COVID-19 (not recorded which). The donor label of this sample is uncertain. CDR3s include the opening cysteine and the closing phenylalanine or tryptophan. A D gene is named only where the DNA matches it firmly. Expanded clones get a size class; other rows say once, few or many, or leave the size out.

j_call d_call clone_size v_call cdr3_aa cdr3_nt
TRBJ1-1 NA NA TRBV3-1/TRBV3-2 CASSQRDRYTEAFF TGTGCCAGCAGCCAGCGAGACAGGTACACTGAAGCTTTCTTT
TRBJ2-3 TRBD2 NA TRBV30 CAWSVGGASTDTQYF TGTGCCTGGAGTGTCGGGGGGGCCTCCACAGATACGCAGTATTTT
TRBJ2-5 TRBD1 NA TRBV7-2 CASSPDRAGETQYF TGTGCCAGCAGCCCCGACAGGGCGGGAGAGACCCAGTACTTC
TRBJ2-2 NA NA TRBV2 CASSEQGANTGELFF TGTGCCAGCAGTGAGCAGGGTGCGAACACCGGGGAGCTGTTTTTT
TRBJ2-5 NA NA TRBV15 CATSRDYIQETQYF TGTGCCACCAGCAGAGATTACATTCAAGAGACCCAGTACTTC
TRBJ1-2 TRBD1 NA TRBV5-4 CASSPFGQGGNYGYTF TGTGCCAGCAGCCCTTTTGGACAGGGAGGCAACTATGGCTACACCTTC
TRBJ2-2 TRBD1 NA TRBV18 CASSPTGGSNTGELFF TGTGCCAGCTCACCGACAGGGGGGTCGAACACCGGGGAGCTGTTTTTT
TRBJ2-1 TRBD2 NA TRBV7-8 CASSLGRGIAYNEQFF TGTGCCAGCAGCTTAGGGCGGGGGATCGCCTACAATGAGCAGTTCTTC
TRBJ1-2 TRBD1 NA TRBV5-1 CASSSLGTANYGYTF TGCGCCAGCAGCTCCCTGGGGACAGCCAACTATGGCTACACCTTC
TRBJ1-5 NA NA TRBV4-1 CASSQEANQPQHF TGCGCCAGCAGCCAAGAAGCCAATCAGCCCCAGCATTTT
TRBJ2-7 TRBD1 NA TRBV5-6 CASSLAPGTGLYEQYF TGTGCCAGCAGCTTGGCCCCGGGGACAGGGCTATACGAGCAGTACTTC
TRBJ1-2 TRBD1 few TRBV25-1 CASSVGQGSYGYTF TGTGCCAGCAGTGTTGGACAGGGCTCCTATGGCTACACCTTC
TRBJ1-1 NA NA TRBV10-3 CAISPRTGNTEAFF TGTGCCATCAGCCCCCGAACAGGGAACACTGAAGCTTTCTTT
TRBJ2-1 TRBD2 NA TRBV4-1 CASSPGPRTSGIGSYNEQFF TGCGCCAGCAGCCCAGGACCTAGGACTAGTGGTATCGGATCCTACAATGAGCAGTTCTTC
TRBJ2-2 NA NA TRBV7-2 CASSSTNTGELFF TGTGCCAGCAGCAGCACGAACACCGGGGAGCTGTTTTTT
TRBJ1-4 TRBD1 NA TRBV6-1 CASSEKGQGACFF TGTGCCAGCAGTGAAAAGGGACAGGGGGCTTGTTTTTTT
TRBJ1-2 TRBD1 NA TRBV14 CASSRLGQENYGYTF TGTGCCAGCAGCCGCCTGGGACAGGAGAACTATGGCTACACCTTC
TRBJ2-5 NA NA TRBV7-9 CASSLDPVRSGTQYF TGTGCCAGCAGCTTAGATCCGGTCCGATCGGGGACCCAGTACTTC
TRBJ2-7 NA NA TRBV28 CASHFRGGRSYEQYF TGTGCCAGCCACTTTAGGGGGGGGCGATCCTACGAGCAGTACTTC
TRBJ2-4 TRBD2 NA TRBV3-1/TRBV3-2 CASTYTSGKNIQYF TGTGCCAGCACCTACACTAGCGGCAAAAACATTCAGTACTTC
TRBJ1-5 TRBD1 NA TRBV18 CASSPRTGVDPQPQHF TGTGCCAGCTCACCACGGACAGGGGTAGATCCTCAGCCCCAGCATTTT
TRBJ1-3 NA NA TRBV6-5 CASRRVGGNTIYF TGTGCCAGCAGGAGGGTGGGGGGGAACACCATATATTTT
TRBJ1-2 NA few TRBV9 CASSVSGGGYTF TGTGCCAGCAGCGTATCAGGTGGTGGCTACACCTTC
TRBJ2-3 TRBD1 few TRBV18 CASSPGQGADTQYF TGTGCCAGCTCACCGGGACAGGGAGCAGATACGCAGTATTTT
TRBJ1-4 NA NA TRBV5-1 CASSVQGTTNEKLFF TGCGCCAGCAGCGTTCAGGGGACAACTAATGAAAAACTGTTTTTT
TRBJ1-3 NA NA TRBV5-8 CASSFGLQGINTIYF TGTGCCAGCAGCTTCGGCCTTCAGGGGATAAACACCATATATTTT
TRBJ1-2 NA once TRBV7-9 CASSLQSSRVTNYGYTF TGTGCCAGCAGCTTACAAAGTTCCCGGGTTACTAACTATGGCTACACCTTC
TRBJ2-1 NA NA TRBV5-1 CASSLSRGTYNEQFF TGCGCCAGCAGCTTGTCGCGGGGAACCTACAATGAGCAGTTCTTC
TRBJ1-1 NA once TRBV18 CASSPREESEAFF TGTGCCAGCTCACCTAGAGAAGAGAGTGAAGCTTTCTTT
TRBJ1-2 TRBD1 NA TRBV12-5 CASGDRDNLYGYTF TGTGCTAGTGGGGACAGGGACAACCTCTATGGCTACACCTTC